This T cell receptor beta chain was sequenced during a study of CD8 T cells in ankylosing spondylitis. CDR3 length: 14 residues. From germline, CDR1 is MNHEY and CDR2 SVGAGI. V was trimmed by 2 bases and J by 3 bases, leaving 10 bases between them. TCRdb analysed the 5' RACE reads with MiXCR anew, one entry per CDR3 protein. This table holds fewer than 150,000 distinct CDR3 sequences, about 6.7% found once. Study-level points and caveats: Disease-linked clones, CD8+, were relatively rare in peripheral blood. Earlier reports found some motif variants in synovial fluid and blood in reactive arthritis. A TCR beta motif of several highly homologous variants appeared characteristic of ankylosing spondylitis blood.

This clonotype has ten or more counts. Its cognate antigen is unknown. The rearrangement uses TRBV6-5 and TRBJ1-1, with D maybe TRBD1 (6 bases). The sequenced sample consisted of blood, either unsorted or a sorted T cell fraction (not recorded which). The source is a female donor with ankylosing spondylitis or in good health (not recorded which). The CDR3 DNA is TGTGCCAGCAGTTACCAGGGGAGGTACACTGAAGCTTTCTTT. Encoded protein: CASSYQGRYTEAFF.